These T cell receptor beta chains were read from a single sample in a study of T cells in Graves' hyperthyroidism and ophthalmopathy. MiXCR, run by TCRdb on the multiplex PCR reads, gives a single entry per CDR3 protein. Of around 580,000 distinct CDR3 sequences in the sample, about half were seen once. Sequencing used peripheral blood or thyroid tissue (not recorded which). The receptor source for this set is a woman younger than 35 with Graves' hyperthyroidism. The CDR3 runs from the conserved cysteine through the conserved F or W.

J	V	CDR3
TRBJ2-7	TRBV6-2/TRBV6-3	CASSFDSGQLYEQYF
TRBJ1-2	TRBV19	CASSLWSGIPGYTF
TRBJ2-7	TRBV15	CATSPQGSGTGEQYF
TRBJ2-7	TRBV4-1	CASRTSTSSGPAYEQYF
TRBJ2-2	TRBV19	CASSPRGQGASTGELFF
TRBJ1-4	TRBV10-2	CASSEEAAPEKLFF
TRBJ1-3	TRBV19	CASSISGYSGNTIYF
TRBJ1-6	TRBV20-1	CSASQDSPLHF
TRBJ1-2	TRBV24-1	CATSDTGTAQYGYTF
TRBJ1-5	TRBV20-1	CLAQADQPQHF
TRBJ2-7	TRBV19	CASSDPGDNLSYEQYF
TRBJ1-5	TRBV29-1	CSVEEDRGGGYEHF
TRBJ1-2	TRBV12-3/TRBV12-4	CASCHTGGFYGYTF
TRBJ2-5	TRBV24-1	CATSDFGTGGWETQYF
TRBJ1-3	TRBV7-9	CASSLMTGTGNTIYF
TRBJ2-7	TRBV7-9	CASTSTSGLVLFGQGKRERYEQYF
TRBJ2-7	TRBV6-2/TRBV6-3	CASSYLAGDYEQYF
TRBJ2-3	TRBV7-8	CASSSAPPTGDGTDTQYF
TRBJ1-5	TRBV20-1	CSATGTKSNQPQHF
TRBJ2-7	TRBV7-3	CASSRPGLAGVIYEQYF
TRBJ2-2	TRBV6-5	CASSKSRAGELFF
TRBJ1-3	TRBV2	CASSEVGVRASGNTIYF
TRBJ1-2	TRBV12-3/TRBV12-4	CASTEQGYYGYTF
TRBJ1-4	TRBV7-9	CASTPTGGGTEKLFF
TRBJ2-2	TRBV20-1	CSAQREGNTGELFF
TRBJ2-5	TRBV4-3	CASSPAGTSGGETQYF
NA	TRBV11-2	CASSLDRNEQFF
TRBJ2-7	TRBV3-1	CASSQDRRGEQYF
TRBJ1-1	TRBV5-1	CASSPGGAGAEAFF
TRBJ2-6	TRBV20-1	CSARDDSTAGANVLTF
TRBJ2-1	TRBV10-3	CAISGGSSSYNEQFF
TRBJ2-2	TRBV29-1	CSAGLAGGELFF
TRBJ1-1	TRBV11-1	CASSRGGRNTEAFF
TRBJ2-7	TRBV12-3/TRBV12-4	CASGKTPTISYEQYF
TRBJ2-3	TRBV11-2	CASSLELAGSTDTQYF
TRBJ1-4	TRBV25-1	CASSEPHSIVESEKLFF
TRBJ1-5	TRBV7-9	CASSETTGTGDFGQPQHF
TRBJ1-5	TRBV29-1	CSAVGVGLNQPQHF
TRBJ1-1	TRBV10-3	CAISEHPANTEAFF
TRBJ1-1	TRBV20-1	CSARADSEAFF
TRBJ2-2	TRBV9	CASSPDRGLAGGGVTGELFF
TRBJ2-3	TRBV29-1	CSVDPQDRGLTDTQYF
TRBJ1-2	TRBV6-1	CASSGRKDSSNYGYTF
TRBJ2-2	TRBV2	CASRARGQGHGELFF
TRBJ1-1	TRBV2	CASSVREDTEAFF
TRBJ1-2	TRBV6-6	CASSYPNRGGGYTF
TRBJ1-4	TRBV25-1	CASSESRGVEKLFF
TRBJ1-1	TRBV20-1	CSATTGDGVWGTEAFF
TRBJ2-5	TRBV20-1	CSAEMETQYF